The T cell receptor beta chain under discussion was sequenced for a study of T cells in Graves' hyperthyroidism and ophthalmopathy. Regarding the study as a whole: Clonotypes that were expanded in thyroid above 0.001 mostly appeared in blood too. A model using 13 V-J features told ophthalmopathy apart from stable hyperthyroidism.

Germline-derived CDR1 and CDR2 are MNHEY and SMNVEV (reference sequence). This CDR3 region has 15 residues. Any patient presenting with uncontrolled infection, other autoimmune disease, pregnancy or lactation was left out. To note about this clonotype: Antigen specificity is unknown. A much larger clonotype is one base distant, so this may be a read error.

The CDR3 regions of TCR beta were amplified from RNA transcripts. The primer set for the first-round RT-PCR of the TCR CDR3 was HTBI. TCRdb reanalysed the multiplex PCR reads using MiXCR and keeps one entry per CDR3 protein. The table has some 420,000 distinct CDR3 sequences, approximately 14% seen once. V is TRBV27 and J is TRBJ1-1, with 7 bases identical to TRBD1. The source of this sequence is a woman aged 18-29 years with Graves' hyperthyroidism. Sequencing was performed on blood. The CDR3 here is CASRIHRGMNTEVFF. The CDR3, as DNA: TGTGCCAGCAGGATCCACAGGGGAATGAACACTGAAGTTTTCTTT.